This passage covers 10 T cell receptor beta chains from one sample sequenced in a study of monozygotic twins with inflammatory bowel disease. TCRdb reprocessed the 5' RACE reads and reports one entry per CDR3 protein, with no DNA. The listing records about 210,000 distinct CDR3 sequences. The sequencing sample was made of blood. These receptors were taken from a human donor with ulcerative colitis or Crohn's disease, or a healthy co-twin of an affected twin (not recorded which).

The rearrangement uses TRBV10-2 and TRBJ1-5; TCRdb gives TRBD1 as the D gene, but with no DNA this cannot be confirmed. The CDR3 covers 19 residues. Per the germline V gene, CDR1 is WSHSY and CDR2 is SAAADI. The CDR3 here is CASSGDKQTGAVSNQPQHF.

The chain is built from TRBV10-3 and TRBJ1-1; TCRdb indicates TRBD1, and absent DNA this call remains unverified. This CDR3 is 16 amino acids long. CDR1 and CDR2 (germline): ENHRY, SYGVKD. CDR3 residues: CAISDGTGYDNTEAFF.

The gene calls are TRBV12-3 or TRBV12-4 and TRBJ1-5. The CDR3 runs to 13 residues. This chain's CDR3 is CASTPQSNQPQHF.

This chain connects TRBV11-1 to TRBJ1-4. CDR3 size: 19 residues. Germline V CDR1 and CDR2: SGHAT, FQDESV (reference sequence). This chain's CDR3 is CASSTKRGLQGGLREKLFF. Looking up the rest from reference TRBV11-1 and TRBJ1-4 gives the full variable domain: EAEVAQSPRYKITEKSQAVAFWCDPISGHATLYWYRQILGQGPELLVQFQDESVVDDSQLPKDRFSAERLKGVDSTLKIQPAELGDSAMYLCASSTKRGLQGGLREKLFFGSGTQLSVL.

The genes are TRBV5-1 and TRBJ1-1; TCRdb's D gene call, TRBD1, goes unchecked for lack of DNA. The CDR3 runs 12 residues. In germline, CDR1 is SGHRS, CDR2 YFSETQ. CDR3 region: CASSAGETEAFF.

The chain links TRBV5-6 to TRBJ2-1; TCRdb picks TRBD2, but there is no DNA to check that call. The CDR3 is made up of 12 amino acids. CDR1 and CDR2 (germline): SGHDT, YYEEEE. The CDR3 here is CASSLERGKQFF.

The rearrangement uses TRBV5-1 and TRBJ1-1. CDR1 and CDR2 (germline): SGHRS, YFSETQ. This CDR3 comprises 13 residues. This CDR3 reads CASGREGSTEAFF. Full variable domain (rest looked up from reference TRBV5-1 and TRBJ1-1): KAGVTQTPRYLIKTRGQQVTLSCSPISGHRSVSWYQQTPGQGLQFLFEYFSETQRNKGNFPGRFSGRQFSNSRSEMNVSTLELGDSALYLCASGREGSTEAFFGQGTRLTVV.

The CDR3 reads CASSYGLAGKVHEQFF. The genes are TRBV5-1 and TRBJ2-1; TCRdb selects TRBD2, and the lack of DNA leaves this call unchecked. Per germline, CDR1 SGHRS and CDR2 YFSETQ. CDR3 length equals 16 residues.

The CDR3 reads CASSRDEGDTGELFF. The chain links TRBV4-1 to TRBJ2-2; TCRdb designates TRBD1, a call that cannot be tested without DNA. Germline V lookup: CDR1 MGHRA, CDR2 YSYEKL. The CDR3 loop spans 15 amino acids.

This CDR3 is CASSYSDRGSNTGELFF. The chain has TRBV6-5 and TRBJ2-2; TCRdb returns TRBD1, unconfirmable since there is no DNA. The CDR3 spans 17 residues. CDR1 MNHEY and CDR2 SVGAGI come from the germline V gene.